One and the same sample provided the 23 T cell receptor beta chains below, sequenced in a study of T cell repertoires in cytomegalovirus infection. Using its own MiXCR run on the reads, TCRdb lists one record per CDR3 protein. Counted here are about 310,000 distinct CDR3 sequences, 15% to 20% occurring once; the ten biggest clones make up about 12%. The specimen sequenced was PBMCs. The receptors come from a human donor in good health (CMV status not recorded). Some clones in this sample may be carry-over from other donors' samples.

This chain links TRBV28 with TRBJ2-7; D unresolved. CDR3 length: 10 amino acids. From germline, CDR1 is MDHEN and CDR2 SYDVKM. Trimming left V 8 bases short and J 3 bases short, with 5 bases between. CDR3 residues: CASLGYEQYF. As DNA, the CDR3 is TGTGCCAGCTTGGGCTACGAGCAGTACTTC.

This chain links TRBV5-5 with TRBJ2-7; possible D gene TRBD1, 5 bases. Trimming shortened V by 4 bases and J by 4 bases, and 18 bases separated the two germline ends. Germline CDR1 reads SGHKS; CDR2 reads YYEKEE (reference sequence). This CDR3 contains 15 residues. CDR3 sequence reads: CASSPSAGYSYEQYF. CDR3 nucleotide sequence: TGTGCCAGCAGCCCTTCGGCAGGGTACAGTTACGAGCAGTACTTC.

The rearrangement uses TRBV5-1 and TRBJ2-1; TRBD2 might be the D (5 bases). CDR3 length: 14 amino acids. Trimming removed 4 bases at V and 5 bases at J, with 13 bases between. Germline lookup yields CDR1 SGHRS and CDR2 YFSETQ. The CDR3 DNA reads TGCGCCAGCAGCGCCCCGGGGTTGGACAATGAGCAGTTCTTC. As protein: CASSAPGLDNEQFF.

The chain carries TRBV2 and TRBJ2-3; D is perhaps TRBD1 (6 bases). CDR1 SNHLY and CDR2 FYNNEI come from the germline V gene. CDR3 length: 15 residues. Trimming shortened V by 4 bases and J by 3 bases, and 14 bases separated the two germline ends. The CDR3 protein is CASSVGGAWTDTQYF. The CDR3 DNA follows: TGTGCCAGCAGTGTAGGGGGAGCTTGGACAGATACGCAGTATTTT.

This clonotype was counted only a few times. This chain links TRBV28 with TRBJ2-7; the match to TRBD2 covers 11 bases. Germline CDR1 reads MDHEN; CDR2 reads SYDVKM. The CDR3 length is 14 residues. J was trimmed by 6 bases and V by 6 bases; bases with no gene match: 7. CDR3: CASSLSGGASEQYF. CDR3 nucleotide sequence: TGTGCCAGCAGCCTTAGCGGGGGGGCCAGCGAGCAGTACTTC.

This clonotype was counted many times. The chain uses TRBV20-1 and TRBJ1-5; D uncertain. V was pared by 3 bases and J by 7 bases, with 13 bases between. This CDR3 is 13 amino acids long. Germline CDR1 and CDR2: DFQATT and SNEGSKA (reference sequence). The CDR3 loop is CSASPRPGQPQHF. In DNA form, the CDR3 reads TGCAGTGCTAGCCCCCGTCCTGGGCAGCCCCAGCATTTT.

DNA for the CDR3: TGTGCCAGCAACCTATTCGTAACACTACAGGGGGGTCTGCGAGATACGCAGTATTTT. Its translation is CASNLFVTLQGGLRDTQYF. This chain links TRBV7-8 with TRBJ2-3; 8 nucleotides match TRBD1. From germline, CDR1 is SGHVS and CDR2 FQNEAQ. Trimming took 7 bases from V and 5 from J; bases not matched to a gene: 23. The CDR3 covers 19 residues.

The chain's CDR3 is CASSLETGNYGYTF. DNA for the CDR3: TGCGCCAGCAGCTTGGAAACAGGGAACTATGGCTACACCTTC. The gene calls are TRBV5-1 and TRBJ1-2, with D possibly being TRBD1 (6 bases). Germline V gives CDR1 SGHRS, CDR2 YFSETQ. The CDR3 sequence is 14 residues long. V lost 0 bases and J lost 2, with 8 bases in between.

V is TRBV19 and J is TRBJ1-4; D gene ambiguous. The CDR3 loop spans 15 amino acids. The germline V and J ends were trimmed by 7 bases and 11 bases, with 23 bases remaining between them. In germline, CDR1 is LNHDA, CDR2 SQIVND (reference sequence). This chain's CDR3 is CASKDWAELRSKLFF. For the CDR3, the DNA is TGTGCCAGTAAGGATTGGGCGGAGCTACGGTCGAAACTGTTTTTT. The full variable domain, its missing parts supplied by reference TRBV19 and TRBJ1-4, is DGGITQSPKYLFRKEGQNVTLSCEQNLNHDAMYWYRQDPGQGLRLIYYSQIVNDFQKGDIAEGYSVSREKKESFPLTVTSAQKNPTAFYLCASKDWAELRSKLFFGSGTQLSVL.

This clonotype was counted only a few times. The chain recombines TRBV9 with TRBJ2-4; tentatively, D is TRBD1 (6 bases). The V end lost 2 bases, the J end lost 0 bases, and 18 bases lay between the germline ends. Germline CDR1 SGDLS, CDR2 YYNGEE. This CDR3 is built from 18 residues. Here the CDR3 DNA reads TGTGCCAGCAGCGTCGGGGCTGGCAGGGGTCTAGCCAAAAACATTCAGTACTTC. Protein: CASSVGAGRGLAKNIQYF.

The gene calls are TRBV6-2 or TRBV6-3 and TRBJ2-3; tentative D call: TRBD1 (5 bases). Germline CDR1 is MNHEY and CDR2 is SVGEGT. V was cut by 6 bases and J by 1 base, with 17 bases left in between. The CDR3 runs to 16 residues. The CDR3 DNA is TGTGCCAGCAGCCAGGGATTAGAAGTGGGCACAGATACGCAGTATTTT. Protein: CASSQGLEVGTDTQYF.

This clonotype was detected ten times or more. The V gene is TRBV6-1, the J gene TRBJ1-1, with TRBD1 as a possible D gene (5 bases). Looked up from germline, CDR1 is MNHNS and CDR2 is SASEGT. The V end lost 6 bases, the J end lost 4 bases, and 12 bases lay between the germline ends. This CDR3 has 13 amino acids. The CDR3 bases are TGTGCCAGCAGGAAGACAGTATCCACTGAAGCTTTCTTT. Its translation: CASRKTVSTEAFF.

This clonotype showed up many times. V usage is TRBV19 and J usage is TRBJ1-5; 8 nucleotides line up with TRBD1. The CDR3 contains 16 residues. With V trimmed by 7 bases and J by 0 bases, 8 bases remained unmatched. From germline, CDR1 is LNHDA and CDR2 SQIVND (reference sequence). In nucleotides, the CDR3 is TGTGCCAGTAAAGGCAGGGGGCGTTATAGCAATCAGCCCCAGCATTTT. This encodes CASKGRGRYSNQPQHF. The variable domain in full, completed from reference TRBV19 and TRBJ1-5, reads DGGITQSPKYLFRKEGQNVTLSCEQNLNHDAMYWYRQDPGQGLRLIYYSQIVNDFQKGDIAEGYSVSREKKESFPLTVTSAQKNPTAFYLCASKGRGRYSNQPQHFGDGTRLSIL.

In its sample, this clonotype was seen many times. The V gene is TRBV11-2, the J gene TRBJ1-4; tentatively, D is TRBD1 (6 bases). From germline, CDR1 is SGHAT and CDR2 FQNNGV. The V and J ends lost 3 bases and 4 bases respectively, with 12 bases between them. The CDR3 sequence is 15 residues long. The CDR3, as DNA: TGTGCCAGCAGCTTTCGACAGGCCTTTAATGAAAAACTGTTTTTT. It translates to CASSFRQAFNEKLFF. The full variable domain, its missing parts supplied by reference TRBV11-2 and TRBJ1-4, is EAGVAQSPRYKIIEKRQSVAFWCNPISGHATLYWYQQILGQGPKLLIQFQNNGVVDDSQLPKDRFSAERLKGVDSTLKIQPAKLEDSAVYLCASSFRQAFNEKLFFGSGTQLSVL.

The table lists this clonotype with a few counts. The CDR3 bases are TGTGCCAGCAGCGAACTAACCGGGACTTCTAGCACAGATACGCAGTATTTT. Amino acids: CASSELTGTSSTDTQYF. The chain has TRBV11-1 and TRBJ2-3, with a weak D call TRBD2 (6 bases). The CDR3 is made up of 17 amino acids. V was clipped by 5 bases and J by 0 bases, with 18 bases between them. The V gene's germline CDR1 is SGHAT and CDR2 FQDESV (reference sequence).

This clonotype has a handful of counts. The chain recombines TRBV28 with TRBJ2-1; possible D gene TRBD1, 5 bases. Between the trimmed V and J ends, which lost 4 bases and 8 bases, there was a span of 15 bases. The CDR3 is made up of 14 amino acids. Germline CDR1 is MDHEN and CDR2 is SYDVKM. The CDR3 spells CASSSPRVGDEQFF. Written as DNA, the CDR3 is TGTGCCAGCAGTTCCCCTAGGGTAGGGGATGAGCAGTTCTTC.

This chain uses TRBV13 with TRBJ2-3; no clear D gene. V lost 5 bases, J lost 6 bases, and 9 bases lay in between. Germline CDR1 reads PRHDT; CDR2 reads FYEKMQ (reference sequence). The CDR3 spans 12 residues. The CDR3 loop is CASSPVRDTQYF. In DNA, the CDR3 is TGTGCCAGCAGCCCGGTGAGGGATACGCAGTATTTT.

This clonotype has a handful of counts. The chain links TRBV20-1 to TRBJ1-4; 8 bases match TRBD1. Trimming took 1 base from V and 8 from J; bases not matched to a gene: 6. The germline CDR1 and CDR2 sequences are DFQATT and SNEGSKA (reference sequence). The CDR3 totals 14 residues. CDR3 residues: CSARVGRGQEKLFF. Written as DNA, the CDR3 is TGCAGTGCTAGAGTAGGCAGGGGGCAGGAAAAACTGTTTTTT.

J is TRBJ2-1 and V is TRBV28; either TRBD1 or TRBD2 may supply D (6 bases each). The V gene's germline CDR1 is MDHEN and CDR2 SYDVKM. V was shortened by 6 bases and J by 0 bases, with 27 bases between the two germline ends. The CDR3 is 20 residues long. This CDR3 is CASRGTLTVDYRVSYNEQFF. CDR3 DNA sequence: TGTGCCAGCAGGGGAACGCTTACAGTGGACTACAGGGTCTCCTACAATGAGCAGTTCTTC.

This clonotype was found a few times. The rearrangement joins TRBV5-1 to TRBJ2-5; perhaps TRBD2 as D (5 bases). Per germline, CDR1 SGHRS and CDR2 YFSETQ. The CDR3 has 11 residues. V lost 7 bases, J lost 5 bases, and 9 bases lay in between. CDR3 amino acids: CASAIAETQYF. DNA of the CDR3: TGCGCCAGCGCGATAGCGGAGACCCAGTACTTC.

This clonotype was detected many times. The genes are TRBV7-2 and TRBJ2-1; D uncertain. V lost 1 base, J lost 4 bases, and 11 bases lay in between. Germline V gene sequence: CDR1 SGHTA, CDR2 FQGNSA. This CDR3 comprises 15 residues. In nucleotides, the CDR3 is TGTGCCAGCAGCTTAGTGAGCACAAGTTACAATGAGCAGTTCTTC. Translation gives CASSLVSTSYNEQFF. The full variable domain, its missing parts supplied by reference TRBV7-2 and TRBJ2-1, is GAGVSQSPSNKVTEKGKDVELRCDPISGHTALYWYRQSLGQGLEFLIYFQGNSAPDKSGLPSDRFSAERTGGSVSTLTIQRTQQEDSAVYLCASSLVSTSYNEQFFGPGTRLTVL.

This clonotype appeared many times. V gene TRBV7-2 combines with J gene TRBJ2-1; 8 nucleotides agree with TRBD1. Germline V lookup: CDR1 SGHTA, CDR2 FQGNSA. Unmatched junction bases numbered 6, after V lost 5 bases and J lost 0 bases. The CDR3 sequence is 16 residues long. As DNA, the CDR3 is TGTGCCAGCAGCCCCCGGACAGGGAGCTCCTACAATGAGCAGTTCTTC. Residues: CASSPRTGSSYNEQFF. The full variable domain, with the rest looked up from reference TRBV7-2 and TRBJ2-1, is GAGVSQSPSNKVTEKGKDVELRCDPISGHTALYWYRQSLGQGLEFLIYFQGNSAPDKSGLPSDRFSAERTGGSVSTLTIQRTQQEDSAVYLCASSPRTGSSYNEQFFGPGTRLTVL.

V gene TRBV7-9 combines with J gene TRBJ2-1, with 11 nucleotides matching TRBD1. Germline values: CDR1 SEHNR, CDR2 FQNEAQ (reference sequence). The CDR3 is made up of 16 amino acids. The J segment lost 8 bases and the V segment lost 5 bases, leaving 11 bases of the junction unmatched. The CDR3 DNA sequence: TGTGCCAGCAGCCCGCCGGGACAGGGGGGTTTGGATGAGCAGTTCTTC. It is translated as CASSPPGQGGLDEQFF.